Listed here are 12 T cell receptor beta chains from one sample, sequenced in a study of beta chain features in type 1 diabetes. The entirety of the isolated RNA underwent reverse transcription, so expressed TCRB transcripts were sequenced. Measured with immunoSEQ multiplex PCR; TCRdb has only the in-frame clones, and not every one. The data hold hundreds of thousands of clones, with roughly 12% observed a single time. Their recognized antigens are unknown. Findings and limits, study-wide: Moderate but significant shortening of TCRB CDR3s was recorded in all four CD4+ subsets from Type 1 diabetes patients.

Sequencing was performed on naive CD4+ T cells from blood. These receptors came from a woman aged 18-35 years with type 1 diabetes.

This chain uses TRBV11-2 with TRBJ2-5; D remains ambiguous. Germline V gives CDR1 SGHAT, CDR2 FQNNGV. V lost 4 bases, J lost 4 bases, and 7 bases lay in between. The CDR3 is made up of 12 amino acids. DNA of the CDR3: TGTGCCAGCAGCTCTAGTCGAGAGACCCAGTACTTC. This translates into CASSSSRETQYF.

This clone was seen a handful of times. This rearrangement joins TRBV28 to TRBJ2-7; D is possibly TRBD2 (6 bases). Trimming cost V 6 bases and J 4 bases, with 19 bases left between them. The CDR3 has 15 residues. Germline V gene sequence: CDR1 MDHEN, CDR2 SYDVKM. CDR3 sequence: CASRWDSMEAYEQYF. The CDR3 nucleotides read TGTGCCAGCAGATGGGACTCCATGGAGGCGTACGAGCAGTACTTC.

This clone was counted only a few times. CDR3 sequence reads: CASRRQGAGSTEAFF. CDR3 DNA sequence: TGTGCCAGCAGAAGACAGGGGGCGGGGAGCACTGAAGCTTTCTTT. The chain is built from TRBV27 and TRBJ1-1; 10 bases fit TRBD1. Germline V gives CDR1 MNHEY, CDR2 SMNVEV (reference sequence). After removal of 6 bases from V and 4 bases from J, the junction contained 8 bases not matched to a gene. The CDR3 has 15 amino acids.

The CDR3: CASSLGTYSYNEQFF. The CDR3 DNA reads TGTGCCAGCAGCCTCGGGACATACTCCTACAATGAGCAGTTCTTC. This chain joins TRBV7-2 and TRBJ2-1; tentatively, D is TRBD1 (6 bases). CDR1 and CDR2 from the germline V gene are SGHTA and FQGNSA. V was pared by 5 bases and J by 0 bases, with 11 bases between. The CDR3 contains 15 residues.

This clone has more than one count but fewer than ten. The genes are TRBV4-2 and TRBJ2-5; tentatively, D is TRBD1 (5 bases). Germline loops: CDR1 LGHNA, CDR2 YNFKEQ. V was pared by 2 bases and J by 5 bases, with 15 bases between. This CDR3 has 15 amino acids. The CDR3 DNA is TGTGCCAGCAGCCAAAAGGGGCCGGTACGGGAGACCCAGTACTTC. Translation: CASSQKGPVRETQYF.

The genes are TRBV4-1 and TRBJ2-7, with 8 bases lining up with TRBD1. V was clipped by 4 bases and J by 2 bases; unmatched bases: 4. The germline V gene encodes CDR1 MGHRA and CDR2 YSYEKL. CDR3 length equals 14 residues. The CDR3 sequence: CASSPGQDPYEQYF. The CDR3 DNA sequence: TGCGCCAGCAGCCCGGGACAGGACCCCTACGAGCAGTACTTC.

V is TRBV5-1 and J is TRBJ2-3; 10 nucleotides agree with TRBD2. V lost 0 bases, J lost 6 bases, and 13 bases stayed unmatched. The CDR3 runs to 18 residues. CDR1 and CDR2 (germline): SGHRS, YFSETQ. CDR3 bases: TGCGCCAGCAGCTTGGTACCACGGACTAGCGGTATTGGGGATACGCAGTATTTT. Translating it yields CASSLVPRTSGIGDTQYF.

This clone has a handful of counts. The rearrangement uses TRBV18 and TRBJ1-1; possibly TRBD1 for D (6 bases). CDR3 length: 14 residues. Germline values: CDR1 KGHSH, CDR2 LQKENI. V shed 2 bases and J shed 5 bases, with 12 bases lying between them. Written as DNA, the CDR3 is TGTGCCAGCTCACCAACCGGGACACAAACTGAAGCTTTCTTT. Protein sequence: CASSPTGTQTEAFF.

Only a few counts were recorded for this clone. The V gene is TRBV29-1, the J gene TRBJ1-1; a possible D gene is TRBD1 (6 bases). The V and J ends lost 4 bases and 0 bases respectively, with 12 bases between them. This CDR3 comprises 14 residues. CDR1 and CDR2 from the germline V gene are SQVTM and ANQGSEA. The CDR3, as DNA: TGCAGCGTTGGCCTGGACAGCCTGAACACTGAAGCTTTCTTT. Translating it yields CSVGLDSLNTEAFF.

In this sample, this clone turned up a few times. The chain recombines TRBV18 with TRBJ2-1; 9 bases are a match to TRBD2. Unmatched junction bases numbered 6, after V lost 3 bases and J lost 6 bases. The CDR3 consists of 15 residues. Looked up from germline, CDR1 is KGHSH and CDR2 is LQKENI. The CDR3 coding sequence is TGTGCCAGCTCACCCGGGGGAGCGGGGGGCAATGAGCAGTTCTTC. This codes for CASSPGGAGGNEQFF.

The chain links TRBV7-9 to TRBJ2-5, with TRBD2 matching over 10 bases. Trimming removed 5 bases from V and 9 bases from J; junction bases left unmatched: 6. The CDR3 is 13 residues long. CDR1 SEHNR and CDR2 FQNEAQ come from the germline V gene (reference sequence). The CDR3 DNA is TGTGCCAGCAGCCCCGGACTAGCGGTCGCCCAGTACTTC. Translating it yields CASSPGLAVAQYF. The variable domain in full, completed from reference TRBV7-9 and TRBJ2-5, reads DTGVSQNPRHKITKRGQNVTFRCDPISEHNRLYWYRQTLGQGPEFLTYFQNEAQLEKSRLLSDRFSAERPKGSFSTLEIQRTEQGDSAMYLCASSPGLAVAQYFGPGTRLLVL.

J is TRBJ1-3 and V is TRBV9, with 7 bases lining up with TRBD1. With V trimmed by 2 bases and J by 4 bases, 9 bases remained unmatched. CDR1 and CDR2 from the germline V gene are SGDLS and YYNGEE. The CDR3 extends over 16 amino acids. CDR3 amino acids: CASSVQGGDGGNTIYF. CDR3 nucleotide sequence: TGTGCCAGCAGCGTTCAGGGGGGCGACGGGGGAAACACCATATATTTT.